This TCR beta chain was identified during a study of cytomegalovirus exposure and HLA in healthy donors. Turning to the study itself: Later analysis reported that the approximately 120 validation repertoires shared the platform of the approximately 690 first-cohort repertoires. Study-wide results and limits: The listing of some 170 TCR beta chains classed them as cytomegalovirus-associated.

The donors were part of the roughly 130-subject validation cohort, which stood apart from the roughly 700-subject first cohort. Sequenced by immunoSEQ multiplex PCR; TCRdb stores in-frame clones only, minus some. The repertoire includes approximately 180,000 clones, roughly 88% of them detected once, and about 1.6% sits in the top ten. To note about this clone: What it recognizes is unknown.

The V end was cut by 2 bases, the J end by 6 bases, with 10 bases between. Germline CDR1 and CDR2: PRHDT and FYEKMQ (reference sequence). This CDR3 is built from 13 residues. The receptor comes from a woman aged 18-29 years in good health and CMV-seronegative. The sequencing input was PBMCs. The gene calls are TRBV13 and TRBJ1-2; no clear D. Here the CDR3 DNA reads TGTGCCAGCAGCTTAACCGAGAAGCATGGCTACACCTTC. Translating it yields CASSLTEKHGYTF.